This entry lists 3 T cell receptor beta chains sequenced from one sample in a study of T cells expressing NK-cell markers. TCRdb derives one entry per CDR3 protein from the 5' RACE reads, leaving out DNA. The sample shows more than 90,000 distinct CDR3 sequences, and less than 20% sits with its ten largest clones. Material: blood T cells: a sorted CD56 or NKG2C T cell subset, CD4+ or CD8+ T cells, or bulk PBMC T cells (not recorded which). The receptors were gathered from a woman aged 18 to 75 in good health.

This chain uses TRBV5-5 with TRBJ2-7; TCRdb's D call of TRBD2 is untestable without DNA. Germline-derived CDR1 and CDR2 are SGHKS and YYEKEE (reference sequence). CDR3 length: 15 residues. The CDR3 sequence: CASSSGGGSSYEQYF.

J is TRBJ2-7 and V is TRBV20-1; no DNA is available, so the TRBD2 call from TCRdb remains unchecked. The CDR3 is made up of 16 amino acids. Per the germline V gene, CDR1 is DFQATT and CDR2 is SNEGSKA (reference sequence). The CDR3 region is CSARDLSLAGAYEQYF.

The V gene is TRBV25-1, the J gene TRBJ1-2; TCRdb outputs TRBD1, but without DNA this stays unchecked. The CDR3 runs to 13 residues. Germline CDR1 MGHDK, CDR2 SYGVNS. The CDR3 sequence is CASSGQGAEGYTF.